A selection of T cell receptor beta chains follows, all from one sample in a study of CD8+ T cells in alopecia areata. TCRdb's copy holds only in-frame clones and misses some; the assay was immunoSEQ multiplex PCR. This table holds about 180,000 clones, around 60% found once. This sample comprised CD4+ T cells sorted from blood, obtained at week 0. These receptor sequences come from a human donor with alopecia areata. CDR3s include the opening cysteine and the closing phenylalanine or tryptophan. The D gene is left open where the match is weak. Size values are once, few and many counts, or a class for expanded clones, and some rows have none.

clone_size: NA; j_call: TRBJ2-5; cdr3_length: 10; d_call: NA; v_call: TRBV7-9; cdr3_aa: CASSGETQYF; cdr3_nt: TGTGCCAGCAGCGGAGAGACCCAGTACTTC
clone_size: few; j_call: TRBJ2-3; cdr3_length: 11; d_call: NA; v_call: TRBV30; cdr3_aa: CATTSWDTQYF; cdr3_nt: TGTGCCACTACATCCTGGGATACGCAGTATTTT
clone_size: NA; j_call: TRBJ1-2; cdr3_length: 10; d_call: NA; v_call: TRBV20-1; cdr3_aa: CSAPNYGYTF; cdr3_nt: TGCAGTGCTCCAAACTATGGCTACACCTTC
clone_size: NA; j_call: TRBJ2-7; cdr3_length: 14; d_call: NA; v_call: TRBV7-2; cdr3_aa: CASSLVGGIDEQYF; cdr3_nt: TGTGCCAGCAGCTTAGTCGGGGGCATCGACGAGCAGTACTTC
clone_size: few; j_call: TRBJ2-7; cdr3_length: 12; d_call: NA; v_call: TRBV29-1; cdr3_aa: CSVRQSSYEQYF; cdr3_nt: TGCAGCGTTCGACAGAGCTCCTACGAGCAGTACTTC
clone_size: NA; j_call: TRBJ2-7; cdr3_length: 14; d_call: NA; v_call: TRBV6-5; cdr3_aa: CASSAPGGGYEQYF; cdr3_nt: TGTGCCAGCAGTGCCCCAGGAGGGGGCTACGAGCAGTACTTC
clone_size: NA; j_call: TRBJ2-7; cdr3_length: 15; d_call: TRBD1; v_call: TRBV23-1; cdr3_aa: CASSLLDRGPGEQYF; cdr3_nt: TGCGCCAGCAGTCTCCTGGACAGGGGGCCTGGGGAGCAGTACTTC
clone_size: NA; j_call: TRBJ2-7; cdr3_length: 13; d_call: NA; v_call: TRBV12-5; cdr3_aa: CASGLMWGTEQYF; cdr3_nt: TGTGCTAGTGGTTTGATGTGGGGGACTGAGCAGTACTTC
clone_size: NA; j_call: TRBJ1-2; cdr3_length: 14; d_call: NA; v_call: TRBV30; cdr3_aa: CAWSRTATNYGYTF; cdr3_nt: TGTGCCTGGAGCCGGACAGCTACTAACTATGGCTACACCTTC
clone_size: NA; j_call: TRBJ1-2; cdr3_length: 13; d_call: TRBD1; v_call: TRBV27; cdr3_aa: CASSLPGGKGYTF; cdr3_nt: TGTGCCAGCAGTTTACCAGGGGGCAAGGGCTACACCTTC
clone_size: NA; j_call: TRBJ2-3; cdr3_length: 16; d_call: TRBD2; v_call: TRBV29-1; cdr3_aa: CSVTQTSGASTDTQYF; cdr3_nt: TGCAGCGTCACCCAGACTAGCGGGGCTAGCACAGATACGCAGTATTTT
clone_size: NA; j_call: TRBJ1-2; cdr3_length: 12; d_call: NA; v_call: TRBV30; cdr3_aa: CAWSVTGRGYTF; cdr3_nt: TGTGCCTGGAGTGTGACTGGCAGGGGCTACACCTTC
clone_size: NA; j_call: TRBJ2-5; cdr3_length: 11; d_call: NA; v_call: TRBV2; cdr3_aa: CASRPDQREYF; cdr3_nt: TGTGCCAGCAGGCCCGACCAGAGGGAGTACTTC
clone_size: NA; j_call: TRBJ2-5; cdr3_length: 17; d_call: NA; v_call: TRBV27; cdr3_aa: CASSPTFLGGSVETQYF; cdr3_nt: TGTGCCAGCAGTCCAACTTTCCTTGGGGGAAGTGTGGAGACCCAGTACTTC
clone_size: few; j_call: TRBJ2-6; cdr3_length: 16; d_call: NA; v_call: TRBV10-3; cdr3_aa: CAISEGQSSGANVLTF; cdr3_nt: TGTGCCATCAGTGAGGGACAGAGCTCTGGGGCCAACGTCCTGACTTTC
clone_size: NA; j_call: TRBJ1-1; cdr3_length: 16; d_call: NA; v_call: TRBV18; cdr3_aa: CASSPPVRAAGTEAFF; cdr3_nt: TGTGCCAGCTCACCACCGGTGAGGGCGGCGGGCACTGAAGCTTTCTTT
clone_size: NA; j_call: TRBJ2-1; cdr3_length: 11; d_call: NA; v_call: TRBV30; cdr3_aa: CAWSVLVEQFF; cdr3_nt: TGTGCCTGGAGTGTACTAGTGGAGCAGTTCTTC
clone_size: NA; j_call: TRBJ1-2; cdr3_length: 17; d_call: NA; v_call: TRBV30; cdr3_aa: CAWSVGRQDRLNYGYTF; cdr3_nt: TGTGCCTGGAGTGTAGGTCGACAAGACAGACTTAACTATGGCTACACCTTC
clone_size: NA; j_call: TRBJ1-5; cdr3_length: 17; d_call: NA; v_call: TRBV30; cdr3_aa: CAWSVAPGPVRNQPQHF; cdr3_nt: TGTGCCTGGAGTGTGGCCCCGGGTCCCGTAAGAAATCAGCCCCAGCATTTT
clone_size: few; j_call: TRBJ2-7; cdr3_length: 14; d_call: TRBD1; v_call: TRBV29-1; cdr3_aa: CSAHNDRGDYEQYF; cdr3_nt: TGCAGCGCCCACAACGACAGGGGGGACTACGAGCAGTACTTC
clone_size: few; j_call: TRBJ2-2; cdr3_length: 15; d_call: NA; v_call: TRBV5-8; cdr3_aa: CASSRDGGHTGELFF; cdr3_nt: TGTGCCAGCAGCCGGGACGGAGGACACACCGGGGAGCTGTTTTTT
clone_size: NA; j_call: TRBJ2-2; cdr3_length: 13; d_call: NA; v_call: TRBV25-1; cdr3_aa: CAHGTEGVGELFF; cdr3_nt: TGTGCCCACGGGACGGAGGGGGTCGGGGAGCTGTTTTTT
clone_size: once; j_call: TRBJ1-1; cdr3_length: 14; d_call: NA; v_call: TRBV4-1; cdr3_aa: CASSQVQDPVVAFF; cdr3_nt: TGCGCCAGCAGCCAAGTTCAGGACCCCGTAGTTGCTTTCTTT
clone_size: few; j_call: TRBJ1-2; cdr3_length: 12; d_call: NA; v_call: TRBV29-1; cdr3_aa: CSGETENYGYTF; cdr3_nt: TGCAGCGGGGAGACAGAGAACTATGGCTACACCTTC
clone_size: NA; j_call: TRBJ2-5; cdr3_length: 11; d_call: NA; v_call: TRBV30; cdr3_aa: CAWQDVETQYF; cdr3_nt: TGTGCCTGGCAGGACGTCGAGACCCAGTACTTC
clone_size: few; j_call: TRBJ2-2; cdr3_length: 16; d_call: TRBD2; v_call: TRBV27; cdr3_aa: CASSFAGGLNTGELFF; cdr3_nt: TGTGCCAGCAGTTTTGCGGGGGGGCTCAACACCGGGGAGCTGTTTTTT
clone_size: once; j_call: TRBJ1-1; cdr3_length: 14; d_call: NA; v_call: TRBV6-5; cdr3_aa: CASSYSHGGTEAFF; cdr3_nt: TGTGCCAGCAGTTACTCCCATGGGGGAACTGAAGCTTTCTTT
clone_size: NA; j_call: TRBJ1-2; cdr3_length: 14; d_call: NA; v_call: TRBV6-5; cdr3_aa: CASSQTETKRGYTF; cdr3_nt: TGTGCCAGCAGTCAAACCGAGACGAAGCGTGGCTACACCTTC
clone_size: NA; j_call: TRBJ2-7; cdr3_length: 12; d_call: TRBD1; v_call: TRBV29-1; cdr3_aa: CSIGTGGYEQYF; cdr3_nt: TGCAGCATCGGGACAGGGGGCTACGAGCAGTACTTC
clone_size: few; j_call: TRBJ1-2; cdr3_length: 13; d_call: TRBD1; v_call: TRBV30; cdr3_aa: CAWKKWQGDGYTF; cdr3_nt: TGTGCCTGGAAGAAGTGGCAGGGGGATGGCTACACCTTC
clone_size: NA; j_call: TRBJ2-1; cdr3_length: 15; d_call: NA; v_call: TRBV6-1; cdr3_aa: CASSEVLGAYNEQFF; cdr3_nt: TGTGCCAGCAGTGAAGTACTGGGTGCCTACAATGAGCAGTTCTTC
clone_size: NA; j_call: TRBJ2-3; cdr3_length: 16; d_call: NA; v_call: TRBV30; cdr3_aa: CAWSVRGLRGTDTQYF; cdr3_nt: TGTGCCTGGAGTGTACGGGGATTGCGGGGCACAGATACGCAGTATTTT
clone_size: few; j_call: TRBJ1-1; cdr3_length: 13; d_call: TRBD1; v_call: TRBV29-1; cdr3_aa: CSVVALRGREAFF; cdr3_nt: TGCAGCGTTGTGGCGCTGAGGGGGCGAGAAGCTTTCTTT
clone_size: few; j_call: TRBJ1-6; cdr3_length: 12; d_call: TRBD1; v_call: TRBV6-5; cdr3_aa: CASSYRGPPLHF; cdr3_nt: TGTGCCAGCAGTTACAGGGGGCCACCCCTCCACTTT
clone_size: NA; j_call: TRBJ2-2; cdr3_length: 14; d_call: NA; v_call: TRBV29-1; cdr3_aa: CSVQKDSNTGELFF; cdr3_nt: TGCAGCGTCCAAAAGGACTCGAACACCGGGGAGCTGTTTTTT
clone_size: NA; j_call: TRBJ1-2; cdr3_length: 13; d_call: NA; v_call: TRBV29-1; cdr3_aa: CSVTELTRGGYTF; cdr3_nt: TGCAGCGTCACTGAACTAACCCGCGGGGGCTACACCTTC
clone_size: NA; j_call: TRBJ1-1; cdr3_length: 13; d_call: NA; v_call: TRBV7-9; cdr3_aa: CASTRGGGTEAFF; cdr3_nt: TGTGCCAGCACCCGAGGTGGGGGCACTGAAGCTTTCTTT
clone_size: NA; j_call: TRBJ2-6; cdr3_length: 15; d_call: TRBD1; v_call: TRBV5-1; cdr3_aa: CASSLQGAGANVLTF; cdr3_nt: TGCGCCAGCAGCTTGCAGGGGGCTGGGGCCAACGTCCTGACTTTC
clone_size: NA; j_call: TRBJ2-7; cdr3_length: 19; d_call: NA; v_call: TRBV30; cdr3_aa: CAWSVMRGRGDIKPYEQYF; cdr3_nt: TGTGCCTGGAGTGTAATGAGAGGCAGGGGCGATATTAAGCCCTACGAGCAGTACTTC
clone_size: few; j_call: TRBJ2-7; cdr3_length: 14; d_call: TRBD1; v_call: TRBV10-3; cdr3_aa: CAISGQGGSYEQYF; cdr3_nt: TGTGCCATCAGTGGACAGGGGGGATCCTACGAGCAGTACTTC
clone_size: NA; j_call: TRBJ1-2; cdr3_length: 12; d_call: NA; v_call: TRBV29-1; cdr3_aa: CSVADAQRGYTF; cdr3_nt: TGCAGCGTTGCGGACGCACAACGAGGCTACACCTTC
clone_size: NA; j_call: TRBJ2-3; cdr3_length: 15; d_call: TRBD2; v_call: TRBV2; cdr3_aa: CASSDRSGSTDTQYF; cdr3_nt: TGTGCCAGCAGTGATCGTAGCGGGAGCACAGATACGCAGTATTTT
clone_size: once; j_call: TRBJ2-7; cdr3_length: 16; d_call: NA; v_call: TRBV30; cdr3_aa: CAWSVGPPRGRNEQYF; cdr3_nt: TGTGCCTGGAGTGTAGGTCCCCCCAGGGGCAGGAACGAGCAGTACTTC
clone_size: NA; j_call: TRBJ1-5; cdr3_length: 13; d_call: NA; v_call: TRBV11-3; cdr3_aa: CASSLSKDQPQHF; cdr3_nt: TGTGCCAGCAGCTTATCCAAAGATCAGCCCCAGCATTTT
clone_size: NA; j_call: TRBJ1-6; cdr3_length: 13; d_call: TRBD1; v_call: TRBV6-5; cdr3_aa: CASSYGTVSPLHF; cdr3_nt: TGTGCCAGCAGTTACGGGACAGTTTCACCCCTCCACTTT
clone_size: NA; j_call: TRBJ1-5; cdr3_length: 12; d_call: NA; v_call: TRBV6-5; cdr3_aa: CASSRVIQPQHF; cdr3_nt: TGTGCCAGCAGCCGGGTAATTCAGCCCCAGCATTTT
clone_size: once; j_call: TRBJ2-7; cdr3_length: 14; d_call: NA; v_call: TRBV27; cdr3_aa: CASSQRGIRYEQYF; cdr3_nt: TGTGCCAGCAGCCAGAGGGGGATCCGCTACGAGCAGTACTTC
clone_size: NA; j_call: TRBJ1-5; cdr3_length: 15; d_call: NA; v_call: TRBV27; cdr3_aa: CASRWASGGNQPQHF; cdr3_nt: TGTGCCAGCCGATGGGCCTCAGGGGGCAATCAGCCCCAGCATTTT
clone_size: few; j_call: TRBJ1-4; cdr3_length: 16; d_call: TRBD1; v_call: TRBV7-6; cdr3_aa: CASSLATGQGDEKLFF; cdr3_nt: TGTGCCAGCAGCTTAGCGACGGGACAGGGTGATGAAAAACTGTTTTTT
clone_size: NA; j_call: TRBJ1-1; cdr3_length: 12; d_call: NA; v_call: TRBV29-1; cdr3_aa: CTIGEVITEAFF; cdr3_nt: TGCACCATCGGTGAGGTGATCACTGAAGCTTTCTTT
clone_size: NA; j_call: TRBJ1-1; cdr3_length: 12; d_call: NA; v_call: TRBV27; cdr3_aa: CAIPEFWTEAFF; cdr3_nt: TGTGCCATCCCAGAGTTTTGGACTGAAGCTTTCTTT
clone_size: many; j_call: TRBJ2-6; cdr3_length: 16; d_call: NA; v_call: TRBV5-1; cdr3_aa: CASSLVQVSGANVLTF; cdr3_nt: TGCGCCAGCAGCTTGGTCCAAGTCTCTGGGGCCAACGTCCTGACTTTC
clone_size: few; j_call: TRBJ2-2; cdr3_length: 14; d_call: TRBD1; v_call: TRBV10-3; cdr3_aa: CAIRVQGATGELFF; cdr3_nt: TGTGCCATCAGAGTACAGGGGGCGACCGGGGAGCTGTTTTTT
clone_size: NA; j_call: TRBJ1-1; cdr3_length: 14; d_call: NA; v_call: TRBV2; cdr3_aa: CASKNPGKNTEAFF; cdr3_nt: TGTGCCAGCAAGAACCCAGGAAAGAACACTGAAGCTTTCTTT
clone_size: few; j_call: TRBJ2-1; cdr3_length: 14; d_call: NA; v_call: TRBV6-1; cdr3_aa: CASSETPQGNEQFF; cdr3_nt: TGTGCCAGCAGTGAAACCCCACAGGGAAATGAGCAGTTCTTC